The source of this T cell receptor (beta chain) is a study of shared clonotypes between healthy human individuals. With respect to this clone: Its antigen is unidentified.

Genomic DNA belonging to each subset was distributed in equal measure over several immunoSEQ plates. This table comes from immunoSEQ multiplex PCR, and its TCRdb copy is limited to in-frame clones, with some not included. The top ten hold over 0.12% of the sample, which has about 2.4 million clones, just over 90% seen once. The CD4+ fraction was divided into a CD45RA+ naive subset and a CD45RA-negative memory subset. Points from the study as a whole: Against clonotypes common to all four donors, non-shared ones had lower generation probabilities.

The receptor comes from a man aged 18 to 29 in good health. The material sequenced was naive CD4+ T cells sorted from blood. Subset specified: CD45RA+ positively selected.

The chain's CDR3 is CASSAPDRLNYGYTF. CDR3 DNA: TGCGCCAGCAGCGCGCCGGACAGGCTCAACTATGGCTACACCTTC. The chain links TRBV5-1 to TRBJ1-2, with 7 bases aligning to TRBD1. The length of the CDR3 is 15 residues. V dropped 4 bases and J dropped 2; count of bases not matched to a gene: 8. Germline V gene lookup returns CDR1 SGHRS and CDR2 YFSETQ.